The 12 T cell receptor beta chains reported below all come from one sample, sequenced in a study of OX40 agonist ivuxolimab in advanced cancers. Libraries were prepared by immunoSEQ multiplex PCR; TCRdb keeps only in-frame clonotypes and omits some of them. The sample includes under 80,000 clones, almost 85% of them seen just once. The sample consisted of CD4+ or CD8+ T cells sorted from blood, taken in a trial of the OX40 agonist ivuxolimab. The receptor source for this set is an adult with an advanced solid tumor such as melanoma, head and neck, liver or kidney cancer.

J is TRBJ2-1 and V is TRBV5-6; no definite D call. This CDR3 has 13 residues. Trimming stripped 2 bases from V and 4 bases from J, with 7 bases between. Looked up from germline, CDR1 is SGHDT and CDR2 is YYEEEE. The CDR3 DNA reads as TGTGCCAGCAGCTTTAGCCTTTACAATGAGCAGTTCTTC. It yields the protein CASSFSLYNEQFF.

The chain links TRBV10-3 to TRBJ1-5; the match to TRBD1 covers 8 bases. The CDR3 is 14 amino acids. After removal of 5 bases from V and 4 bases from J, the junction contained 4 bases not matched to a gene. The germline gives CDR1 ENHRY, CDR2 SYGVKD. The CDR3: CAISLTGENQPQHF. The CDR3 DNA reads TGTGCCATCAGTTTGACAGGGGAAAATCAGCCCCAGCATTTT.

CDR3 amino acids: CASSYPGGGETQYF. The DNA of the CDR3 is TGTGCCAGCAGTTACCCAGGGGGAGGAGAGACCCAGTACTTC. This chain links TRBV6-6 with TRBJ2-5; a possible D gene is TRBD1 (7 bases). Germline V CDR1 and CDR2: MNHNY, SVGAGI (reference sequence). Trimming removed 2 bases from V and 4 bases from J, with 11 bases in between. The CDR3 is made up of 14 amino acids.

The gene calls are TRBV2 and TRBJ1-2; 12 bases match TRBD1. Germline V gives CDR1 SNHLY, CDR2 FYNNEI. The CDR3 consists of 17 residues. Losses at the gene ends were 1 base for V and 4 bases for J; bases not matched to a gene: 7. CDR3 loop: CASSEGPGTGGVYGYTF. The CDR3 DNA reads TGTGCCAGCAGTGAAGGCCCCGGGACAGGGGGCGTCTATGGCTACACCTTC. Full variable domain (remainder filled in from reference TRBV2 and TRBJ1-2): EPEVTQTPSHQVTQMGQEVILRCVPISNHLYFYWYRQILGQKVEFLVSFYNNEISEKSEIFDDQFSVERPDGSNFTLKIRSTKLEDSAMYFCASSEGPGTGGVYGYTFGSGTRLTVV.

The CDR3 is CASRIAGAYEQYF. The CDR3 DNA reads as TGTGCCAGCCGGATAGCGGGAGCCTACGAGCAGTACTTC. The V call is TRBV7-2, the J call TRBJ2-7; TRBD2 matches 9 bases. J gave up 2 bases and V 8 bases, and 4 bases lay outside the gene matches. The CDR3 totals 13 residues. Germline loops: CDR1 SGHTA, CDR2 FQGNSA.

The V gene is TRBV4-2, the J gene TRBJ2-5, with a tentative D call TRBD1 (5 bases). Germline values: CDR1 LGHNA, CDR2 YNFKEQ. Trimming removed 0 bases at V and 0 bases at J, with 8 bases between. There are 15 residues in the CDR3. In DNA form, the CDR3 reads TGTGCCAGCAGCCAAGACCCAGGGAACCAAGAGACCCAGTACTTC. Its protein product is CASSQDPGNQETQYF.

CDR3 sequence reads: CASSVAGGGGEKLFF. The CDR3 DNA reads as TGTGCCAGCTCCGTGGCTGGGGGCGGAGGTGAAAAACTGTTTTTT. The V and J genes are TRBV18 and TRBJ1-4, with D possibly being TRBD1 (6 bases). The CDR3 consists of 15 residues. V lost 6 bases, J lost 7 bases, and 18 bases lay in between. Germline V CDR1 and CDR2: KGHSH, LQKENI. The full variable domain, in which reference TRBV18 and TRBJ1-4 provide the parts outside the CDR3, is NAGVMQNPRHLVRRRGQEARLRCSPMKGHSHVYWYRQLPEEGLKFMVYLQKENIIDESGMPKERFSAEFPKEGPSILRIQQVVRGDSAAYFCASSVAGGGGEKLFFGSGTQLSVL.

This rearrangement joins TRBV28 to TRBJ2-3; D unclear. The CDR3 runs to 14 residues. In germline, CDR1 is MDHEN, CDR2 SYDVKM. V lost 5 bases to trimming and J lost 3 bases, with 12 bases between them. The CDR3 DNA follows: TGTGCCAGCAGTCCCCCCCCTACAACAGATACGCAGTATTTT. Its protein product is CASSPPPTTDTQYF. Supplemented by reference TRBV28 and TRBJ2-3, the full variable domain reads DVKVTQSSRYLVKRTGEKVFLECVQDMDHENMFWYRQDPGLGLRLIYFSYDVKMKEKGDIPEGYSVSREKKERFSLILESASTNQTSMYLCASSPPPTTDTQYFGPGTRLTVL.

The rearrangement joins TRBV4-2 to TRBJ2-5; maybe TRBD2 (5 bases). The CDR3 sequence is 14 residues long. Germline V gene lookup returns CDR1 LGHNA and CDR2 YNFKEQ. Between the trimmed V and J ends, which lost 3 bases and 1 base, there was a span of 9 bases. The CDR3 protein is CASSQAGSQETQYF. The CDR3 DNA reads TGTGCCAGCAGCCAGGCGGGTTCCCAAGAGACCCAGTACTTC.

V gene TRBV18 combines with J gene TRBJ2-1; possible D gene TRBD2, 6 bases. V dropped 3 bases and J dropped 5 bases, with 11 bases sitting between them. CDR3 length: 14 residues. CDR1 is KGHSH, CDR2 LQKENI, per germline. The CDR3 DNA reads TGTGCCAGCTCACCGGCGGGACGGGACAATGAGCAGTTCTTC. Protein sequence: CASSPAGRDNEQFF.

The chain recombines TRBV5-1 with TRBJ2-5; D might be TRBD2 (5 bases). The V gene lost 0 bases and the J gene lost 4 bases, with 13 bases spanning the gap. CDR3 length: 15 amino acids. Germline-derived CDR1 and CDR2 are SGHRS and YFSETQ. In nucleotides, the CDR3 is TGCGCCAGCAGCTTGGTGGCGGGTGAGGGAGAGACCCAGTACTTC. It translates to CASSLVAGEGETQYF.

The J gene is TRBJ2-5, the V gene TRBV20-1, with a tentative D call TRBD2 (6 bases). CDR3 length: 11 amino acids. V was trimmed by 6 bases and J by 5 bases, leaving 10 bases between them. CDR1 and CDR2 from the germline V gene are DFQATT and SNEGSKA (reference sequence). The DNA for the CDR3 is TGCAGTGCCCATGGGGGGGAGACCCAGTACTTC. Translated, it gives CSAHGGETQYF.